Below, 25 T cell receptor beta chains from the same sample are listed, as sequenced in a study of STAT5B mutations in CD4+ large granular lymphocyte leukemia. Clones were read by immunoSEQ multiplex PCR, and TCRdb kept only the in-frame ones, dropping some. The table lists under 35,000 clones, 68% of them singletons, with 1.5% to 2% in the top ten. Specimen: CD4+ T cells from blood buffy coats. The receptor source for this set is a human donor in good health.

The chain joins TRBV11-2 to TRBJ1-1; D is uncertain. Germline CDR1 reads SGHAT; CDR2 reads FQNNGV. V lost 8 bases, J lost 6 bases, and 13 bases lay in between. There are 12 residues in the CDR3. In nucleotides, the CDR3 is TGTGCCAGCGGAATGAACAGAGCTGAAGCTTTCTTT. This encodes CASGMNRAEAFF.

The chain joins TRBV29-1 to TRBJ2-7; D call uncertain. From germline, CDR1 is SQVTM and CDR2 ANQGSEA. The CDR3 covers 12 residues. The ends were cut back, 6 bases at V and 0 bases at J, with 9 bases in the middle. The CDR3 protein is CSVGRDSYEQYF. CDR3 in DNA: TGCAGCGTGGGAAGGGACTCCTACGAGCAGTACTTC.

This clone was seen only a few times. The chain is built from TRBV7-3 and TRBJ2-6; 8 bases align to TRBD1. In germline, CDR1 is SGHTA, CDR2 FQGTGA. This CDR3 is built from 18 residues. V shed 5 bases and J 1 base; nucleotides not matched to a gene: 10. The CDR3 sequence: CASSKGPGGASGANVLTF. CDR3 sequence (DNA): TGTGCCAGCAGCAAAGGGCCAGGGGGCGCTTCTGGGGCCAACGTCCTGACTTTC.

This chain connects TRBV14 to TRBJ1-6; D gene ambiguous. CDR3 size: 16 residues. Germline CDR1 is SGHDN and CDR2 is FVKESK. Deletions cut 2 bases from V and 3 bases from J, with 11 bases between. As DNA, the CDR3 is TGTGCCAGCAGCCAAAAGGACCGAAGCTATAATTCACCCCTCCACTTT. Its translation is CASSQKDRSYNSPLHF. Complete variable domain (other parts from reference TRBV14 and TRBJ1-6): EAGVTQFPSHSVIEKGQTVTLRCDPISGHDNLYWYRRVMGKEIKFLLHFVKESKQDESGMPNNRFLAERTGGTYSTLKVQPAELEDSGVYFCASSQKDRSYNSPLHFGNGTRLTVT.

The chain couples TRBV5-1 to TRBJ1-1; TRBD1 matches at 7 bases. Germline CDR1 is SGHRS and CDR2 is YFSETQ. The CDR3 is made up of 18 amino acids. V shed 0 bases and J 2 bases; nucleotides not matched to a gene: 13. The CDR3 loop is CASSLAGWTDRVNTEAFF. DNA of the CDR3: TGCGCCAGCAGCTTGGCGGGATGGACAGACAGGGTTAACACTGAAGCTTTCTTT.

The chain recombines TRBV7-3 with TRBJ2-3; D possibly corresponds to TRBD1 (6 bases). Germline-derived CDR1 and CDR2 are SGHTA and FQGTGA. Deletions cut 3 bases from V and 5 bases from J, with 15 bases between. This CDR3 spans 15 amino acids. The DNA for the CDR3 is TGTGCCAGCAGCTTGGGTTCCACGACAGGAGATACGCAGTATTTT. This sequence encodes CASSLGSTTGDTQYF. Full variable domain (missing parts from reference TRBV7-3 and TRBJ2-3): GAGVSQTPSNKVTEKGKYVELRCDPISGHTALYWYRQSLGQGPEFLIYFQGTGAADDSGLPNDRFFAVRPEGSVSTLKIQRTERGDSAVYLCASSLGSTTGDTQYFGPGTRLTVL.

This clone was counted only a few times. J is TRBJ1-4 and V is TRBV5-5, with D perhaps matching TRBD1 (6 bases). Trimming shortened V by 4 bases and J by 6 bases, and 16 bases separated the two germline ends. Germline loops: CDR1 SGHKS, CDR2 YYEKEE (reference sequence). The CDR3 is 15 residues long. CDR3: CASSVNRAVDEKLFF. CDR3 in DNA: TGTGCCAGCAGCGTCAACAGGGCGGTAGATGAAAAACTGTTTTTT.

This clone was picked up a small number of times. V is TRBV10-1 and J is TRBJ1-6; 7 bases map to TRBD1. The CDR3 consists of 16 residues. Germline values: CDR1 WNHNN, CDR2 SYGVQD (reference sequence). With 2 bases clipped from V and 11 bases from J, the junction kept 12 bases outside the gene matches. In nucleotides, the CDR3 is TGCGCCAGCAGTGAGCCCCTCGACAGGGTACCCGCACCCCTCCACTTT. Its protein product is CASSEPLDRVPAPLHF.

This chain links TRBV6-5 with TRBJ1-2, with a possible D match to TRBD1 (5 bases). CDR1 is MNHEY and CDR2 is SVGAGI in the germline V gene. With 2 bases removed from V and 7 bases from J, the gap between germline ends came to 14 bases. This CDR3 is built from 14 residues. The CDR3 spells CASSYPGGIGGYTF. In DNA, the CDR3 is TGTGCCAGCAGTTACCCTGGGGGAATCGGTGGCTACACCTTC.

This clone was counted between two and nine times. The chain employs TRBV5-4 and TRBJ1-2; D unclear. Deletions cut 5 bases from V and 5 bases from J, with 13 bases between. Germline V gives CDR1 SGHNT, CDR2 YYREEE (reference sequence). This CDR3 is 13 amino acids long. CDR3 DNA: TGTGCCAGCAGTCCGTGGCAGGTTTATGGCTACACCTTC. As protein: CASSPWQVYGYTF.

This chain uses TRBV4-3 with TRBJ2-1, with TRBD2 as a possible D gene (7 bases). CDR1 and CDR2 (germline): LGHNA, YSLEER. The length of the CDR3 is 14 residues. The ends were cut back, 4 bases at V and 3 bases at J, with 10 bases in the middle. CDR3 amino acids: CASSPGGLYNEQFF. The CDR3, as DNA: TGCGCCAGCAGCCCCGGGGGGCTCTACAATGAGCAGTTCTTC.

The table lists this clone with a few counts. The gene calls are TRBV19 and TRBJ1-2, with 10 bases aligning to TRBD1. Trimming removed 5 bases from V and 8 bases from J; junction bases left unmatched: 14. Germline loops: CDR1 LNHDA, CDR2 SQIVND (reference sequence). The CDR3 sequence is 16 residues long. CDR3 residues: CASSPTGTGVEKGYTF. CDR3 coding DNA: TGTGCCAGTAGTCCAACCGGGACAGGGGTGGAGAAGGGCTACACCTTC.

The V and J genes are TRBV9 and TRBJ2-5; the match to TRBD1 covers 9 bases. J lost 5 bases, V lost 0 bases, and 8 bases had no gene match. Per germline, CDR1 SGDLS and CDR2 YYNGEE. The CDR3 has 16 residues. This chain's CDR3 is CASSVGTGVGRETQYF. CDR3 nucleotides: TGTGCCAGCAGCGTAGGGACAGGGGTCGGGAGGGAGACCCAGTACTTC.

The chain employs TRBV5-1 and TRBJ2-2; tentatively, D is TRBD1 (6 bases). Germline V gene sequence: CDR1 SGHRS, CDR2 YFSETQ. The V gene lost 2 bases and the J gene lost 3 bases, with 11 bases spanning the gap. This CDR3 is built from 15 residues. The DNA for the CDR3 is TGCGCCAGCAGCTTAGGGACATTCCACACCGGGGAGCTGTTTTTT. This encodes CASSLGTFHTGELFF.

The CDR3 sequence is CASSQGNTIYF. The CDR3 bases are TGTGCCAGCAGCCAGGGAAACACCATATATTTT. The V gene is TRBV6-1, the J gene TRBJ1-3; D is uncertain. Germline V lookup: CDR1 MNHNS, CDR2 SASEGT. V gave up 6 bases and J gave up 4 bases, with 4 bases separating them. The CDR3 has 11 residues.

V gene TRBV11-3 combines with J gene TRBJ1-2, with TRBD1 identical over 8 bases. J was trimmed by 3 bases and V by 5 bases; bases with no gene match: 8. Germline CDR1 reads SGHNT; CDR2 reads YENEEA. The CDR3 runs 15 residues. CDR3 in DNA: TGTGCCAGCAGCCCGAACCAGGACAGGGACTATGGCTACACCTTC. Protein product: CASSPNQDRDYGYTF.

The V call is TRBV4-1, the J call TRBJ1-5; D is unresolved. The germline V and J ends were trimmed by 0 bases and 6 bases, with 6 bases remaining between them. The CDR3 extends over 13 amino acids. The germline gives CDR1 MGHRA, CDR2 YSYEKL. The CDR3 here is CASSQDDGQPQHF. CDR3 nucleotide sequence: TGCGCCAGCAGCCAAGATGACGGTCAGCCCCAGCATTTT.

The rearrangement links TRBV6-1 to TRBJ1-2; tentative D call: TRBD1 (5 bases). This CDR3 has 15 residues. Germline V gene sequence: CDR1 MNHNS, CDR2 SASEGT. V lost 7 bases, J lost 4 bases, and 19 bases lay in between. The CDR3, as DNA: TGTGCCAGCAATCAAGGGGCCAGGGTGTCCTATGGCTACACCTTC. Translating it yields CASNQGARVSYGYTF.

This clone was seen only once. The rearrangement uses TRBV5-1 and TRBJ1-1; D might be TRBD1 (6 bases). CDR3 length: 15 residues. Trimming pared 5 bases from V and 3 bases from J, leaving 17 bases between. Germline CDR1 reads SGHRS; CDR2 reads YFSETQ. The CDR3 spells CASRLQGIGDTEAFF. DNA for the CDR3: TGCGCCAGCAGACTCCAGGGGATCGGGGACACTGAAGCTTTCTTT.

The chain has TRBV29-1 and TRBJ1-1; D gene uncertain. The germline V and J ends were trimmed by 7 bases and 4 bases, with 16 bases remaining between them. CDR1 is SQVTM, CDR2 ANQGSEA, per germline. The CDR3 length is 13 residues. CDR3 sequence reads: CSARGDGVTEAFF. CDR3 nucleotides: TGCAGCGCCCGCGGGGATGGGGTCACTGAAGCTTTCTTT.

CDR3 amino acids: CASSPRQDGGSPLHF. The CDR3 region has the DNA TGTGCCAGCAGTCCCCGACAGGACGGAGGCTCACCCCTCCACTTT. The chain has TRBV2 and TRBJ1-6; a weak D match, TRBD1 (6 bases). The CDR3 covers 15 residues. Between the trimmed V and J ends, which lost 5 bases and 10 bases, there was a span of 18 bases. Germline lookup yields CDR1 SNHLY and CDR2 FYNNEI. Combining the CDR3 with reference TRBV2 and TRBJ1-6 gives the whole variable domain EPEVTQTPSHQVTQMGQEVILRCVPISNHLYFYWYRQILGQKVEFLVSFYNNEISEKSEIFDDQFSVERPDGSNFTLKIRSTKLEDSAMYFCASSPRQDGGSPLHFGNGTRLTVT.

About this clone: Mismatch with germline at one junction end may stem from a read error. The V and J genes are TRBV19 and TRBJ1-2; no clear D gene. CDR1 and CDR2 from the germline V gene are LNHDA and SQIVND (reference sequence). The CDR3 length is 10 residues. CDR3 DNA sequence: TGTGCCAGTAGTTATCAGGTGGACTGCTTC. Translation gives CASSYQVDCF.

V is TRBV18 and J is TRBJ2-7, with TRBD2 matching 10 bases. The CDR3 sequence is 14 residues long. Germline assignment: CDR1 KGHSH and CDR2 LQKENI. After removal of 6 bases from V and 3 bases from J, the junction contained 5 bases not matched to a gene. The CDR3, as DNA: TGTGCCAGCTCCCCGGCTAGCGGGGGCTACGAGCAGTACTTC. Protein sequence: CASSPASGGYEQYF.

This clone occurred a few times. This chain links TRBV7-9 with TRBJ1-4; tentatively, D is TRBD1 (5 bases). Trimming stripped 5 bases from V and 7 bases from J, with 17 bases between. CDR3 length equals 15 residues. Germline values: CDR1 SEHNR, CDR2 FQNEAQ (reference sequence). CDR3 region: CASSRSGGLGEKLFF. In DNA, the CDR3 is TGTGCCAGCAGCCGCTCCGGGGGATTGGGTGAAAAACTGTTTTTT.

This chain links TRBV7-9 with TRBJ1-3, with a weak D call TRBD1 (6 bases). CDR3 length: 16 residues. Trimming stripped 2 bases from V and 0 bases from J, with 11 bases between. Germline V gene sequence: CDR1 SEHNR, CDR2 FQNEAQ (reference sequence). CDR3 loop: CASSLYRGVSGNTIYF. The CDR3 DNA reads TGTGCCAGCAGCTTATATAGGGGGGTCTCTGGAAACACCATATATTTT. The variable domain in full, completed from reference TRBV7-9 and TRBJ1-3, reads DTGVSQNPRHKITKRGQNVTFRCDPISEHNRLYWYRQTLGQGPEFLTYFQNEAQLEKSRLLSDRFSAERPKGSFSTLEIQRTEQGDSAMYLCASSLYRGVSGNTIYFGEGSWLTVV.